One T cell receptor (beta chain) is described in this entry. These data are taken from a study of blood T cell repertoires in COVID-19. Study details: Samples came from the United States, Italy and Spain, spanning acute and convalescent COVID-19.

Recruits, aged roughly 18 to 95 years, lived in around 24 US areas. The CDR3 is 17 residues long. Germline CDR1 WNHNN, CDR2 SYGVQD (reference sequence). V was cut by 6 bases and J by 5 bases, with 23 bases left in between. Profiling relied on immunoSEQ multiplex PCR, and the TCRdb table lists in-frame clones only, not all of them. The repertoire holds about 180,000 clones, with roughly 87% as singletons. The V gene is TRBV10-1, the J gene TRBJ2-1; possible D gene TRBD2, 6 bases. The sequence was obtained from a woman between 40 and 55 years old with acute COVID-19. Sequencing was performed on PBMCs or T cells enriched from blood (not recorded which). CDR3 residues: CASRSEPCWRGDNEQFF. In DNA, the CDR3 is TGCGCCAGCAGGTCTGAACCTTGTTGGCGGGGAGACAATGAGCAGTTCTTC.